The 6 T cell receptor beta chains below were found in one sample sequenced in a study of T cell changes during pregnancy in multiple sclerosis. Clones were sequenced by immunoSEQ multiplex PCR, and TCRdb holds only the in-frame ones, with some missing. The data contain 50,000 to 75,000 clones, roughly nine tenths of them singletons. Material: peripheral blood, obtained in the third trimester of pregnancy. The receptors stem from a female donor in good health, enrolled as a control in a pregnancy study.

In nucleotides, the CDR3 is TGTGCCAGCAGTCGGGGGGCGGTCTACGAGCAGTACTTC. Its translation: CASSRGAVYEQYF. The V and J genes are TRBV6-5 and TRBJ2-7, with D tentatively TRBD2 (7 bases). CDR3 size: 13 residues. V was trimmed by 5 bases and J by 3 bases, leaving 11 bases between them. From germline, CDR1 is MNHEY and CDR2 SVGAGI.

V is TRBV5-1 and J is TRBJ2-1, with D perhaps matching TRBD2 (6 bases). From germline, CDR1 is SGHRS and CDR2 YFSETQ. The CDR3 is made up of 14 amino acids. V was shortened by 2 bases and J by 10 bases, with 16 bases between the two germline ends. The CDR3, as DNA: TGCGCCAGCAGCTTAAAGGACTTTGGAGGGGAGCAGTTCTTC. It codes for CASSLKDFGGEQFF. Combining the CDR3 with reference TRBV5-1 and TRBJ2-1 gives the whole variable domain KAGVTQTPRYLIKTRGQQVTLSCSPISGHRSVSWYQQTPGQGLQFLFEYFSETQRNKGNFPGRFSGRQFSNSRSEMNVSTLELGDSALYLCASSLKDFGGEQFFGPGTRLTVL.

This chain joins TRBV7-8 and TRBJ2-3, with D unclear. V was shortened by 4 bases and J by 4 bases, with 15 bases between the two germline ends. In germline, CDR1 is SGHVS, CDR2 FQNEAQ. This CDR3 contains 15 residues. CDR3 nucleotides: TGTGCCAGCAGCTCCACGCGCGAGGTCGCAGATACGCAGTATTTT. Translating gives CASSSTREVADTQYF.

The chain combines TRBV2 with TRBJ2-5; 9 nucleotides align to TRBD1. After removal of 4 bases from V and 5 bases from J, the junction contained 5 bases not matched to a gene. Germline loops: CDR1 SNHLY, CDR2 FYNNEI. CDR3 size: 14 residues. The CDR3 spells CASSADRGKETQYF. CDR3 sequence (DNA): TGTGCCAGCAGTGCGGACAGGGGAAAGGAGACCCAGTACTTC.

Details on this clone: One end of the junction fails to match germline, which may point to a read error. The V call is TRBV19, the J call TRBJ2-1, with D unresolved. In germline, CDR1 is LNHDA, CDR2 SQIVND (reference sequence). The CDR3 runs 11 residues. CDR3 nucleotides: TGTGCCAGTAGAATAGTAAATGAGCAGTTCTTC. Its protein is CASRIVNEQFF.

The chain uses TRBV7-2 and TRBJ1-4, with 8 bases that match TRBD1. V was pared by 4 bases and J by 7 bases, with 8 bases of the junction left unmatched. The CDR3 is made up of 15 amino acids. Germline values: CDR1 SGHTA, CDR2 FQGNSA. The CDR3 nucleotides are TGTGCCAGCAGCTCCCGACAGGGGCCGGCTGAAAAACTGTTTTTT. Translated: CASSSRQGPAEKLFF.